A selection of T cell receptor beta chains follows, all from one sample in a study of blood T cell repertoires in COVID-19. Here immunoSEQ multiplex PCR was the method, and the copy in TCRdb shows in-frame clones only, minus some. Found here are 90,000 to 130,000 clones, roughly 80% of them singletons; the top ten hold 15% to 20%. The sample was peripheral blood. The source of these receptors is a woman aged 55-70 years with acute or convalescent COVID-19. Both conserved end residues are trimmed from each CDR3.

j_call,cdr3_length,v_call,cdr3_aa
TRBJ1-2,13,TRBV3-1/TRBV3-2,ASSQGARGNYGYT
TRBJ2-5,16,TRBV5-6,ASSLAGLAGGPGETQY
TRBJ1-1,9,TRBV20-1,SADRGGFAF
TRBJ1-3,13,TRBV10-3,AISAPQVAGNTIY
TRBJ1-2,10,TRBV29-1,TAQQVLYGYT
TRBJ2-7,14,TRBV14,ASRLGGVAGSYEQY
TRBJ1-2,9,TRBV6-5,ASGRPPGYT
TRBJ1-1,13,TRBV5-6,ASSLWSEGNTEAF
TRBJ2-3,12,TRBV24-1,ATSDTQGADTQY
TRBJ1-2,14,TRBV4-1,ASSQGGGGGYYGYT
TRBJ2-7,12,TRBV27,ASSIRGTAYEQY
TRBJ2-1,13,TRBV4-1,ASSQEGTGGGEQF
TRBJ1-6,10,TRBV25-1,ASRGQGSPLH
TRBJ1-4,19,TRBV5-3,ARSLGPRGRIELLRNEKLF
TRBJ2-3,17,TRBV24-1,ATSDPRTSGGLGTDTQY
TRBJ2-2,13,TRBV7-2,ASSLRGPQSGELF
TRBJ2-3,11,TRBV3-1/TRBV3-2,ASSQDGVRTQY
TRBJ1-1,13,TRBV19,ASSMEATGGFGAF
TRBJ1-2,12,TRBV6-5,ASSKGQHPYGYT
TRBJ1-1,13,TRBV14,ASSLTPTENTEAF
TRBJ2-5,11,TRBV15,ATSRDRRETQY
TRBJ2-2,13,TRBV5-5,ASSLGTGKTGELF
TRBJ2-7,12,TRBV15,ATSRDPGAREQY
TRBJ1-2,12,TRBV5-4,ASSLDDSDYGYT
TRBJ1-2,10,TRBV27,ASRTGVDGYT
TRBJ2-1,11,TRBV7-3,ASRGQGKNEQF
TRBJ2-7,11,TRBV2,ASRPSRTFEQY
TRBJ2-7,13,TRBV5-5,ASRAGGQLYYEQY
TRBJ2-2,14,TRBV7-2,ASSPPNSGNTGELF
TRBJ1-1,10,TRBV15,ATRSDSAEAF
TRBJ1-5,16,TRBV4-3,ASSQEAVPGGVGQPQH
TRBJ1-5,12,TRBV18,ASSPQGHRQPQH
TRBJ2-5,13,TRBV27,ASSLSTSGVKTQY
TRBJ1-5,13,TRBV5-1,ASSLATGEGQPQH
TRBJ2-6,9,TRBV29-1,SGTVLNVLT
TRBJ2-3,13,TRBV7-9,ASSLGFYSTDTQY
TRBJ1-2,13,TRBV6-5,ASSRTATSWYGYT
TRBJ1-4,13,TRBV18,ASSPPQGAREKLF
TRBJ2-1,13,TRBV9,ASSVVGGASSEQF
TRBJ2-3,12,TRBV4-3,ASSPGGGTDTQY
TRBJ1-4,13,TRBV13,ASSSPRGLSEKLF